Listed below are T cell receptor beta chains from one sample, sequenced in a study of early T cells in non-severe SARS-CoV-2 infection. Each CDR3 protein is one row after TCRdb ran MiXCR on the 5' RACE reads. This table has fewer than 40,000 distinct CDR3 sequences, 3.5% to 5% appearing once. The specimen sequenced was whole blood. These receptors came from an adult who was a healthcare worker with PCR-confirmed SARS-CoV-2 infection or an uninfected control (not recorded which). CDR3s include the opening cysteine and the closing phenylalanine or tryptophan. A D gene is named only where the DNA matches it firmly. Size tells how often a clone was seen (once, few, many) or the class of an expanded clone, and some rows leave it out.

>many|TRBJ2-4|TRBV7-3|17|TRBD2
CASSLGLAGAVGNIQYF
TGTGCCAGCAGCCTAGGACTAGCGGGAGCGGTAGGAAACATTCAGTACTTC
>medium-sized|TRBJ1-1|TRBV11-2|16|.
CASSLGRGQIGTEAFF
TGTGCCAGCAGCTTAGGGCGGGGGCAAATAGGGACTGAAGCTTTCTTT
>many|TRBJ1-5|TRBV7-2|13|.
CASSLVVSQPQHF
TGTGCCAGCAGCTTAGTGGTGAGTCAGCCCCAGCATTTT
>.|TRBJ1-1|TRBV19|14|.
CASSIRYEGTEAFF
TGTGCCAGTAGTATACGCTACGAGGGGACTGAAGCTTTCTTT
>.|TRBJ2-7|TRBV27|12|.
CASSTLSYEQYF
TGTGCCAGCAGTACTCTCTCCTACGAGCAGTACTTC
>many|TRBJ1-3|TRBV9|14|.
CASSVEQTGNTIYF
TGTGCCAGCAGCGTAGAGCAGACTGGAAACACCATATATTTT
>many|TRBJ2-3|TRBV18|12|.
CASSPTDGTQYF
TGTGCCAGCTCACCGACTGACGGTACGCAGTATTTT
>many|TRBJ2-1|TRBV5-1|16|.
CASSLSGGSSYNEQFF
TGCGCCAGCAGCTTGTCAGGCGGTAGCTCCTACAATGAGCAGTTCTTC
>many|TRBJ2-6|TRBV12-3/TRBV12-4|13|.
CASTTGGANVLTF
TGTGCCAGCACCACTGGGGGGGCCAACGTCCTGACTTTC
>many|TRBJ2-1|TRBV7-8|16|TRBD2
CASSSTSGGSYNEQFF
TGTGCCAGCAGCTCGACTAGCGGGGGATCCTACAATGAGCAGTTCTTC
>many|TRBJ1-1|TRBV12-3/TRBV12-4|14|.
CASKRGGLGTEAFF
TGTGCCAGCAAACGCGGGGGGCTCGGGACTGAAGCTTTCTTT
>many|TRBJ2-5|TRBV12-3/TRBV12-4|13|.
CASSPPDQETQYF
TGTGCCAGCAGCCCACCGGACCAAGAGACCCAGTACTTC
>few|TRBJ2-5|TRBV19|16|TRBD2
CASSPGTRGIQETQYF
TGTGCCAGTAGTCCCGGGACTAGGGGCATCCAAGAGACCCAGTACTTC
>many|TRBJ1-3|TRBV5-1|15|.
CASSLALGAGNTIYF
TGCGCCAGCAGCTTGGCCCTGGGAGCTGGAAACACCATATATTTT
>many|TRBJ1-2|TRBV30|13|.
CAWTLSGYYGYTF
TGTGCCTGGACCCTTTCTGGCTACTATGGCTACACCTTC
>.|TRBJ2-7|TRBV29-1|13|.
CSVSGGASYEQYF
TGCAGCGTTTCCGGCGGGGCCTCCTACGAGCAGTACTTC
>many|TRBJ2-1|TRBV3-1|15|TRBD2
CASSQGRGSRNEQFF
TGTGCCAGCAGCCAAGGGCGCGGGAGCCGCAATGAGCAGTTCTTC
>many|TRBJ2-1|TRBV3-1|19|TRBD1
CASSRGPGQGASFYNEQFF
TGTGCCAGCAGCCGGGGGCCGGGACAGGGGGCGAGTTTCTACAATGAGCAGTTCTTC
>many|TRBJ1-1|TRBV18|13|.
CASSPTERTEAFF
TGTGCCAGCTCACCAACAGAGAGAACTGAAGCTTTCTTT
>many|TRBJ2-3|TRBV9|14|.
CASSPYPEADTQYF
TGTGCCAGCAGCCCCTACCCGGAGGCAGATACGCAGTATTTT
>many|TRBJ2-2|TRBV19|15|.
CASSMGGIDTGELFF
TGTGCCAGTAGTATGGGTGGGATTGACACCGGGGAGCTGTTTTTT
>few|TRBJ1-6|TRBV12-3/TRBV12-4|12|.
CASSYYNSPLHF
TGTGCCAGCAGCTACTATAATTCACCCCTCCACTTT
>many|TRBJ2-7|TRBV7-2|13|TRBD1
CASRQGANYEQYF
TGTGCCAGCCGACAGGGGGCGAACTACGAGCAGTACTTC
>many|TRBJ1-1|TRBV28|16|.
CASLRGNDASREGAFF
TGTGCCAGCCTTCGAGGCAATGACGCAAGTCGGGAGGGGGCTTTCTTT
>many|TRBJ2-5|TRBV4-1|16|TRBD1
CASSQNQQGVGETQYF
TGCGCCAGCAGCCAAAATCAGCAGGGGGTCGGAGAGACCCAGTACTTC
>.|TRBJ2-1|TRBV2|13|TRBD1
CASTGTGVDEQFF
TGTGCCAGCACGGGGACAGGGGTAGATGAGCAGTTCTTC